This T cell receptor beta chain was recovered during a study of vaccination and CD4 T cells after COVID-19. Study context: Cells were stimulated with overlapping spike peptide pools from SARS-CoV-2, HCoV-NL63, HCoV-OC43 and HCoV-229E.

Sequencing of the DNA from cultured CD4+ T cells was carried out with the Oncomine TCR Beta short-read assay. Genomic DNA was isolated from CD4+ T cells that had been cultured. Via MiXCR, TCRdb re-called the PCR reads, giving one row per CDR3 protein. The repertoire holds about 13,000 distinct CDR3 sequences, with about two fifths as singletons. Treatment of the sample: 10-day PBMC culture with coronavirus spike peptide pools or control peptides (ViraFEST assay). In the case of this clonotype: Its matching antigen is unknown.

In germline, CDR1 is MNHEY, CDR2 SMNVEV (reference sequence). CDR3 length: 17 amino acids. V was pared by 0 bases and J by 2 bases, with 8 bases of the junction left unmatched. The chain employs TRBV27 and TRBJ1-2; 8 bases line up with TRBD1. The sequencing sample was made of CD4+ T cells from blood, cultured in vitro. The clonotype comes from a human donor who had recovered from COVID-19. The CDR3 loop reads CASSLSLRQGANYGYTF. CDR3 nucleotide sequence: TGTGCCAGCAGTTTATCCTTGAGGCAGGGGGCCAACTATGGCTACACCTTC.